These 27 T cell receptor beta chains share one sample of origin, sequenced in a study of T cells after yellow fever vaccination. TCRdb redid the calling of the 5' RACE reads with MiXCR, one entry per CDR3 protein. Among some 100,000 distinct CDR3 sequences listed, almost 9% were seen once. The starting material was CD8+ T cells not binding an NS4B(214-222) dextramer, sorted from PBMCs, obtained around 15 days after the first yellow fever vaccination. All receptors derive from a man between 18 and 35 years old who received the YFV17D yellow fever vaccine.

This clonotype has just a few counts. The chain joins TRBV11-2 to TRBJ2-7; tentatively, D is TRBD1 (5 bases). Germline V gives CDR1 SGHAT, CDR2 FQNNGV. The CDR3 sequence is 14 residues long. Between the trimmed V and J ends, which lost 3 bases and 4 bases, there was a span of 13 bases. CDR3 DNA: TGTGCCAGCAGCTTGGGGCCTCGGGCTTACGAGCAGTACGTC. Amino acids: CASSLGPRAYEQYV.

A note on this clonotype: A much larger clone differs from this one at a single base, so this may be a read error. The CDR3 DNA is TGTGCCAACAGCGTGGGGGGGGCAGATACGTCCTCCTACAATGAGCAGTTCTTC. This translates into CANSVGGADTSSYNEQFF. The chain joins TRBV7-6 to TRBJ2-1; the D gene is possibly TRBD2 (7 bases). CDR3 length: 18 amino acids. Germline V gene data show CDR1 as SGHVS and CDR2 as FNYEAQ.

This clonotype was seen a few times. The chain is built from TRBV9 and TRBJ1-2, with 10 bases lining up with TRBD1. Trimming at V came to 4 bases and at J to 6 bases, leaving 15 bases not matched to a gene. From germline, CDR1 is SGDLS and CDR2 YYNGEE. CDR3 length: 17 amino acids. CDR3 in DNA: TGTGCCAGCAGCCCGATCCGGGACAGGGGAAGGCAGGATGGCTACACCTTC. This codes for CASSPIRDRGRQDGYTF.

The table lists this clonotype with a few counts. For the CDR3, the DNA is TGTGCCAGCAGTGAAGCGGGCCTCTCCTACAATGAGCAGTTCTTC. Its translation is CASSEAGLSYNEQFF. The chain carries TRBV28 and TRBJ2-1, with D possibly being TRBD2 (6 bases). The V end was cut by 5 bases, the J end by 0 bases, with 11 bases between. In germline, CDR1 is MDHEN, CDR2 SYDVKM. CDR3 size: 15 residues.

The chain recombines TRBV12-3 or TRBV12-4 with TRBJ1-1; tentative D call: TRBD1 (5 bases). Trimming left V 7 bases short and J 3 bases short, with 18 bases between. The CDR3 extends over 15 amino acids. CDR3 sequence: CASTQIPQGDTEAFF. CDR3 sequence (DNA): TGTGCCAGCACCCAAATCCCCCAGGGAGACACTGAAGCTTTCTTT.

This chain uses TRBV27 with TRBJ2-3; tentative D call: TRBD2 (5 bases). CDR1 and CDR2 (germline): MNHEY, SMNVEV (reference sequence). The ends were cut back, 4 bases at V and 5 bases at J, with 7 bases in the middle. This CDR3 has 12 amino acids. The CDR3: CASSYEGDTQYF. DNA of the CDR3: TGTGCCAGCAGTTATGAGGGAGATACGCAGTATTTT.

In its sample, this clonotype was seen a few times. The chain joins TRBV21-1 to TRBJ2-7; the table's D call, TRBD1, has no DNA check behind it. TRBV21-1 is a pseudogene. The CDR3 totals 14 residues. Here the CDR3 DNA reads TGTGCCAGCAGCAAGGATCAGGGAAACTACGAGCAGTACTTC. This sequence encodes CASSKDQGNYEQYF.

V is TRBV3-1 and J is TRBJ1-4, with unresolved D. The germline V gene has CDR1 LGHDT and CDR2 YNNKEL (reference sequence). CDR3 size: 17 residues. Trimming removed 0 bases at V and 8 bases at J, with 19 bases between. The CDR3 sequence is CASSQEHVSWSREKLFF. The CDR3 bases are TGTGCCAGCAGCCAAGAACACGTGAGCTGGAGTAGAGAAAAACTGTTTTTT.

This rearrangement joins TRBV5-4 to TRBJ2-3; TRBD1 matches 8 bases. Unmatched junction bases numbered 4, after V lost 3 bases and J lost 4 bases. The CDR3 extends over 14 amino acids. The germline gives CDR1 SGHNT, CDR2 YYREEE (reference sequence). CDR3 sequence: CASSWTGRPDTQYF. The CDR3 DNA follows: TGTGCCAGCAGCTGGACAGGGAGGCCAGATACGCAGTATTTT.

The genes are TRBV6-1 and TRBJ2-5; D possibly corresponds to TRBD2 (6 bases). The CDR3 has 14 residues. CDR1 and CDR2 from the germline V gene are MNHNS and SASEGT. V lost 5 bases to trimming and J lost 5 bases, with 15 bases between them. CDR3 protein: CASSPNPSDETQYF. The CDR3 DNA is TGTGCCAGCAGTCCTAATCCTAGCGACGAGACCCAGTACTTC.

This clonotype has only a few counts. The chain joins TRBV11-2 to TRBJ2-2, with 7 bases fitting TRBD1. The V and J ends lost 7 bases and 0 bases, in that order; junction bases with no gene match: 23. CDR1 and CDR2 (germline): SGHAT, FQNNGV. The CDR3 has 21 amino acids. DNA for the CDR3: TGTGCCAGCAAGTTCACCCGGTGGGACAGCCAAACGCCTGCGAACACCGGGGAGCTGTTTTTT. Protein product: CASKFTRWDSQTPANTGELFF.

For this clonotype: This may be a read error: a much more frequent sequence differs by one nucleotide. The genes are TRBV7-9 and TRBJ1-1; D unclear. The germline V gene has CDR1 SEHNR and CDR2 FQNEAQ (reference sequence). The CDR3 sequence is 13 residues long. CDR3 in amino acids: CASSFPSVSESFF. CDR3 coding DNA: TGTGCCAGCAGCTTCCCCAGCGTCTCTGAATCTTTCTTT.

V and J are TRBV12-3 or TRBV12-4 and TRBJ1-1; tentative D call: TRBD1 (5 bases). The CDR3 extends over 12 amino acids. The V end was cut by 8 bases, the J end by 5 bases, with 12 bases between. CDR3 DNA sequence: TGTGCCAGCCATTTACGGGGGACTGAAGCTTTCTTT. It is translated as CASHLRGTEAFF.

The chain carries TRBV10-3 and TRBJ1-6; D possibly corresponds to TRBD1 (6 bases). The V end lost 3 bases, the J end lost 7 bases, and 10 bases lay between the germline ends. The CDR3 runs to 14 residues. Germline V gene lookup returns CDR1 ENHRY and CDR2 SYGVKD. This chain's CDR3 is CAISDRTDNSPLHF. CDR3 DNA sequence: TGTGCCATCAGTGATCGGACAGACAATTCACCCCTCCACTTT.

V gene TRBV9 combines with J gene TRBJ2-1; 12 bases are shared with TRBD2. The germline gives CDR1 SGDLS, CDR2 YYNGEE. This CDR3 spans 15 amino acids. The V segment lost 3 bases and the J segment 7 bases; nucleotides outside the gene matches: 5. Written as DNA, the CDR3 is TGTGCCAGCAGCGGGACTAGCGGGGCCTCAAATGAGCAGTTCTTC. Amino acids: CASSGTSGASNEQFF.

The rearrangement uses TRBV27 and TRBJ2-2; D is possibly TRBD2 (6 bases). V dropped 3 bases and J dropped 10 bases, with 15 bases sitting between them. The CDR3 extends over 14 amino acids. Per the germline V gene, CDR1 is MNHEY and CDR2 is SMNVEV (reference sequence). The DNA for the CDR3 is TGTGCCAGCAGTTTCGGGCGGGGCGGATTGGAGCTGTTTTTT. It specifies CASSFGRGGLELFF.

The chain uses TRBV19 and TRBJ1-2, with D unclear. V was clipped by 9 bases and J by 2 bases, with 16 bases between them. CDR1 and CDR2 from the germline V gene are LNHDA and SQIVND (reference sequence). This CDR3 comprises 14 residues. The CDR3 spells CASHPARLNYGYTF. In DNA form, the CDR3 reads TGTGCCAGCCACCCTGCCAGACTGAACTATGGCTACACCTTC.

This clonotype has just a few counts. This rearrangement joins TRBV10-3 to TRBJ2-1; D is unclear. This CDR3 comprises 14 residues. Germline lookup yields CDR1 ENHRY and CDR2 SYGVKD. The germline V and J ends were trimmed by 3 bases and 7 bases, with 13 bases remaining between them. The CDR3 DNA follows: TGTGCCATCAGTGACATAACTTGGGGAAATGAGCAGTTCTTC. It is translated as CAISDITWGNEQFF.

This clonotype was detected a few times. The CDR3 coding sequence is TGTGCCAGCAGTCAAGCGGGGGGAACAGATACGCAGTATTTT. It yields the protein CASSQAGGTDTQYF. The chain carries TRBV12-3 or TRBV12-4 and TRBJ2-3; 9 positions agree with TRBD2. This CDR3 contains 14 residues. Trimming cost V 5 bases and J 3 bases; bases outside gene matches: 3.

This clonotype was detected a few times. As DNA, the CDR3 is TGCGCCAGCAGCCAAACCCCGCCCGAGATGGGGAGTCCAGATACGCAGTATTTT. It specifies CASSQTPPEMGSPDTQYF. This rearrangement joins TRBV4-1 to TRBJ2-3; possible D gene TRBD2, 5 bases. The germline V gene has CDR1 MGHRA and CDR2 YSYEKL. Trimming removed 2 bases from V and 4 bases from J, with 22 bases in between. The CDR3 runs to 18 residues.

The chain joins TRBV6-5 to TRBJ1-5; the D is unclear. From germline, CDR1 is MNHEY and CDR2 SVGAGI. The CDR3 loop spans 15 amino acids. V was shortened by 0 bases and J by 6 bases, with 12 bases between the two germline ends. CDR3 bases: TGTGCCAGCAGTTACTCGACGGGGATGGGTCAGCCCCAGCATTTT. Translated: CASSYSTGMGQPQHF.

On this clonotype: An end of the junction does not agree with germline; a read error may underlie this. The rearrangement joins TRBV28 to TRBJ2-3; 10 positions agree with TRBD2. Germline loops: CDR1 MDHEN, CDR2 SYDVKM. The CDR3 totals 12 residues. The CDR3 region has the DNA TGTGCCAGCAGTTTTCGTCTAGCGGGGGCCCATTTT. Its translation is CASSFRLAGAHF.

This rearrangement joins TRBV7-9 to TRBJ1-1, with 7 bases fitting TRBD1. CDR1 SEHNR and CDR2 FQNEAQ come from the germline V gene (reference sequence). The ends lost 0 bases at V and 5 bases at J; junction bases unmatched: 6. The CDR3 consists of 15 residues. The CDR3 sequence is CASSLARRGHTEAFF. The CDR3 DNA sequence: TGTGCCAGCAGCTTAGCGCGGAGGGGGCATACTGAAGCTTTCTTT.

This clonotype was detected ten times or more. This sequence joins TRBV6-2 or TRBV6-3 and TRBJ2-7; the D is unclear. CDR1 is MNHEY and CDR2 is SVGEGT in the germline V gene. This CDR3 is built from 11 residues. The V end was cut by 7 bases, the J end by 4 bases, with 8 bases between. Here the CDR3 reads CASKWGYEQYF. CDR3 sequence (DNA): TGTGCCAGCAAGTGGGGATACGAGCAGTACTTC.

For the CDR3, the DNA is TGTGCCTGGAGAGGGTACGGGGCCAACGTCCTGACTTTC. Its translation is CAWRGYGANVLTF. V usage is TRBV30 and J usage is TRBJ2-6; the D is unclear. The CDR3 consists of 13 residues. V lost 3 bases to trimming and J lost 4 bases, with 7 bases between them. Germline CDR1 and CDR2: GTSNPN and SVGIG (reference sequence).

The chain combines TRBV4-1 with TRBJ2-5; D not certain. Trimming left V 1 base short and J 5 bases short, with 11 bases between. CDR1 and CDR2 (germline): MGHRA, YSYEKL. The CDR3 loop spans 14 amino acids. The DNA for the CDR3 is TGCGCCAGCAGCCAAGTACAGTTAGGGGAGACCCAGTACTTC. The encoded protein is CASSQVQLGETQYF.

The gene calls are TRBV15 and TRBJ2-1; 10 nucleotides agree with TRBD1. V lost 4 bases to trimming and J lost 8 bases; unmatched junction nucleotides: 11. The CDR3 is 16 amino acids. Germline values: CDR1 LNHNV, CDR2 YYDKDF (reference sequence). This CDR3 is CATSIGGDRGTHEQFF. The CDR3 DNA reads TGTGCCACCAGCATAGGCGGGGACAGGGGAACGCATGAGCAGTTCTTC.